This TCR beta chain originates from a study of Ad26.COV2.S vaccination and SARS-CoV-2 variants. The method was immunoSEQ multiplex PCR; TCRdb's version includes in-frame clones alone and lacks a portion of them. The sample gives 200,000 to 300,000 clones, around nine tenths of which show up once; roughly 10% is in the top ten. Treatment in this sample: roughly 19 received Ad26.COV2.S at low or high dose, single or two shots; roughly five received placebo; per-sample allocation not given. Sampling took place 63 days after the first vaccine or placebo injection. The donor's status was that of an adult aged 18-55 years in Boston. Per the germline V gene, CDR1 is SGDLS and CDR2 is YYNGEE. This CDR3 region has 15 residues. Trimming took 3 bases from V and 7 from J, leaving 16 bases between them.

Sequencing used peripheral blood, obtained in a trial of Ad26.COV2.S vaccine versus placebo. The genes are TRBV9 and TRBJ1-4; no firm D call. The clonotype comes from a person between 18 and 65 years old who received the Ad26.COV2.S COVID-19 vaccine or a placebo. The chain's CDR3 is CASSALSMGGEKLFF. The CDR3 DNA reads TGTGCCAGCAGCGCCCTCTCCATGGGAGGTGAAAAACTGTTTTTT.